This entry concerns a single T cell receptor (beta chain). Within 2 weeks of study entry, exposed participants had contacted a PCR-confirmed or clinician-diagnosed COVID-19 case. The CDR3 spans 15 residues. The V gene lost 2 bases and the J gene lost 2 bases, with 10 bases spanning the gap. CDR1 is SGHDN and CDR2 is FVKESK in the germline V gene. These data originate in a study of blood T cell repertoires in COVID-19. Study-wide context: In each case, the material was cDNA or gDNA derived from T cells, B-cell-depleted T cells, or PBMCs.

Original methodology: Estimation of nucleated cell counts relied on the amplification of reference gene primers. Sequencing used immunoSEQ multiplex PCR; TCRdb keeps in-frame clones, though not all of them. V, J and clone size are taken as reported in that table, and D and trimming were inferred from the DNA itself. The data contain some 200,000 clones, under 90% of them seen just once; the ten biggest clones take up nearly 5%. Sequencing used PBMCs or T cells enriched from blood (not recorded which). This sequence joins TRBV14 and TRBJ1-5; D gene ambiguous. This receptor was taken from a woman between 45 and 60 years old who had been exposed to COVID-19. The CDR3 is CASSQRRDRNQPQHF. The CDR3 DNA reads TGTGCCAGCAGCCAACGCCGGGATCGCAATCAGCCCCAGCATTTT.